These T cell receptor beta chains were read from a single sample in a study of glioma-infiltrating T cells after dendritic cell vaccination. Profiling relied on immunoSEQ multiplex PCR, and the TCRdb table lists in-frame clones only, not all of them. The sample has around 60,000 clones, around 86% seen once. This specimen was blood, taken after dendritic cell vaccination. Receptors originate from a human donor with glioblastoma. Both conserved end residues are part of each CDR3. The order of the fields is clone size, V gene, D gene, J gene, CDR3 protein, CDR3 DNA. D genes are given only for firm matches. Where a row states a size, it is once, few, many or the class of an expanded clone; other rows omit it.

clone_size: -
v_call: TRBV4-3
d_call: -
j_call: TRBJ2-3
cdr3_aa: CASSQDGGTSTDTQYF
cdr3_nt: TGCGCCAGCAGCCAAGATGGGGGGACCAGCACAGATACGCAGTATTTT

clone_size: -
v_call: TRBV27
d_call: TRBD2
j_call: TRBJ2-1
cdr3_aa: CANSSGPPGDEQFF
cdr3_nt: TGTGCCAACTCTAGCGGCCCGCCCGGCGATGAGCAGTTCTTC

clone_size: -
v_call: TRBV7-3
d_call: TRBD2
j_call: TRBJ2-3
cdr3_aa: CASSNPGTSLSDTQYF
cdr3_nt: TGTGCCAGCAGCAATCCCGGGACTAGTCTGTCAGATACGCAGTATTTT

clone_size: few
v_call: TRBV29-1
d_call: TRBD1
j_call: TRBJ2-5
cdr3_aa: CSVEEGTGIQETQYF
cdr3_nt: TGCAGCGTTGAAGAGGGGACAGGTATACAAGAGACCCAGTACTTC

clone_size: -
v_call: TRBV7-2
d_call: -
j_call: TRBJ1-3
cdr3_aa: CASSLGVTGNTIYF
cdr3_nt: TGTGCCAGCAGCCTTGGAGTTACTGGAAACACCATATATTTT

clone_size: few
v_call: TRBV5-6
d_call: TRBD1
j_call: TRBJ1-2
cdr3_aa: CASSLTGQGRYGYTF
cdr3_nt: TGTGCCAGCAGCTTGACTGGACAGGGGAGATATGGCTACACCTTC

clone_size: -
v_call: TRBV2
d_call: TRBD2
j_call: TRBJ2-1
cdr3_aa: CASSGTSGTFLYNEQFF
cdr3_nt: TGTGCCAGCAGTGGGACTAGCGGGACTTTCCTCTACAATGAGCAGTTCTTC

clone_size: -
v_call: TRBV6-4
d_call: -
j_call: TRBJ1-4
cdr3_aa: CASNMTAGGVNEKLFF
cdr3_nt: TGTGCCAGCAATATGACCGCGGGCGGGGTAAATGAAAAACTGTTTTTT

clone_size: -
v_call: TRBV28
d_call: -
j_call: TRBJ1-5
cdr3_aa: CASTGGGGPNQPQHF
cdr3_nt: TGTGCCAGCACCGGGGGGGGCGGCCCTAATCAGCCCCAGCATTTT

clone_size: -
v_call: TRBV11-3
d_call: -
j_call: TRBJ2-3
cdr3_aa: CASSLDVASGTDTQYF
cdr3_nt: TGTGCCAGCAGCTTAGATGTGGCTAGCGGCACAGATACGCAGTATTTT

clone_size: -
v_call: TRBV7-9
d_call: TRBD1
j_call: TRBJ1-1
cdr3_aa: CASSQGQGFNTEAFF
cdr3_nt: TGTGCCAGCAGCCAGGGACAGGGTTTCAACACTGAAGCTTTCTTT

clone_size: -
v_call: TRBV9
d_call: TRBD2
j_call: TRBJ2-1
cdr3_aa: CASSPHLAGFSSTEQFF
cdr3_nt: TGTGCCAGCAGCCCCCACCTAGCGGGCTTTTCTTCCACTGAGCAGTTCTTC

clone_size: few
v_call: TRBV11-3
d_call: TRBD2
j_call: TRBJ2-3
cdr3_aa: CASSSPLGLAGLGDTQYF
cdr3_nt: TGTGCCAGCAGCTCCCCACTGGGACTAGCGGGGCTGGGGGATACGCAGTATTTT

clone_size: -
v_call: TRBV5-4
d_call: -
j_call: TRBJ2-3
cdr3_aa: CASSPFSTDTQYF
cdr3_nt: TGTGCCAGCAGCCCCTTCAGCACAGATACGCAGTATTTT

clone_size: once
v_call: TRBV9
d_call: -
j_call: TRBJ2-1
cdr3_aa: CASSVAPTGPYNEQFF
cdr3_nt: TGTGCCAGCAGCGTAGCGCCCACAGGGCCGTACAATGAGCAGTTCTTC